This TCR beta chain is drawn from a study of T cells and Merkel cell carcinoma outcomes. Sequencing used immunoSEQ multiplex PCR; TCRdb keeps in-frame clones, though not all of them. The repertoire holds 11,000 to 15,000 clones, with roughly 92% as singletons. About this clone itself: As yet, its antigen is unknown.

Whole-study results and caveats: Repertoire plus T-cell density reportedly predicted Merkel cell carcinoma outcomes.

The clonotype originates from a human donor with Merkel cell carcinoma. The sample consisted of tumor tissue from Merkel cell carcinoma.

The CDR3, as DNA: TGTGCCAGCAACACCCTCCCGGACAGCGAGGGGGTCAATGAGCAGTTCTTC. This translates into CASNTLPDSEGVNEQFF. The chain uses TRBV5-4 and TRBJ2-1; D perhaps matches TRBD1 (6 bases). This CDR3 is 17 amino acids long. Deletions cut 6 bases from V and 6 bases from J, with 25 bases between. Germline V lookup: CDR1 SGHNT, CDR2 YYREEE (reference sequence).